This is a list of T cell receptor beta chains from one sample in a study of T cell repertoires in cytomegalovirus infection. TCRdb re-analysed the reads in MiXCR, keeping a single row per CDR3 protein. The sample carries around 130,000 distinct CDR3 sequences, 8% to 9% recorded once. Sequencing was performed on PBMCs. The receptors shown here come from a human donor in good health (CMV status not recorded). Some clones in this sample may be carry-over from other donors' samples. CDR3s leave out the opening cysteine and the closing phenylalanine or tryptophan. The order of the fields is clone size, V gene, J gene, CDR3 protein. Not every row has a clone size; where given, it reads once, few, many or a size class.

few	TRBV2	TRBJ2-2	ATQQGTGELF
NA	TRBV6-2/TRBV6-3	TRBJ1-2	ASSWDRGWT
NA	TRBV20-1	TRBJ2-5	SAGGPKTQY
NA	TRBV7-2	TRBJ1-5	ASSLATGTDQPQH
NA	TRBV2	TRBJ1-1	ASSGGRRLNTEAF
many	TRBV7-2	TRBJ2-5	ASSEDRGRQETQY
few	TRBV24-1	TRBJ2-3	ATSDRALRTIDTQY
many	TRBV29-1	TRBJ2-1	SVGDSWNEQF
many	TRBV4-1	TRBJ2-1	ASSQDWTSGSNEQF
many	TRBV11-2	TRBJ1-1	ASSAWAVANTEAF
many	TRBV12-3/TRBV12-4	TRBJ1-2	ASSSGQGGYT
few	TRBV20-1	TRBJ2-3	SARSGQGAFTDTQY
many	TRBV6-5	TRBJ2-1	ASRTAFNEQF
many	TRBV19	TRBJ1-1	ASRPTGRNTEAF
few	TRBV12-3/TRBV12-4	TRBJ1-6	ASRGSTEHSPLH
NA	TRBV29-1	TRBJ2-5	SAGGAGETQY
NA	TRBV20-1	TRBJ2-5	SASSIMGRETQY
few	TRBV6-5	TRBJ2-7	ASSHGQGARDEQY
many	TRBV7-8	TRBJ1-5	ASSLTNNQPQH
NA	TRBV5-4	TRBJ2-7	ASSDLTEITYEQY
NA	TRBV28	TRBJ1-2	ASTPGGGYGYT
few	TRBV30	TRBJ2-5	AGARRNQETQY
many	TRBV3-1	TRBJ1-1	ASSQELGVGRNTEAF
few	TRBV6-6	TRBJ1-5	ASTITGGNQPQH
many	TRBV20-1	TRBJ2-2	SARESLNTGELF
many	TRBV7-2	TRBJ1-6	ASSLVVGQGTSPLH
few	TRBV29-1	TRBJ2-3	SGGGSTDTQY
few	TRBV5-1	TRBJ1-1	ASSSEFQEAF
many	TRBV7-2	TRBJ1-5	ASSYRDRGGIQH
many	TRBV10-3	TRBJ2-6	AISVQGDGANVLT
many	TRBV12-3/TRBV12-4	TRBJ2-1	ASSLASGGTIYNEQF
NA	TRBV10-3	TRBJ2-2	AISGTGGLNTGELF
NA	TRBV5-1	TRBJ1-1	ASSLNFGGDTEAF
many	TRBV27	TRBJ2-1	ASSFVGTGQNEQF
many	TRBV6-6	TRBJ2-3	ASSPWGGRADTQY
many	TRBV5-4	TRBJ2-6	ASSRQSSGANVLT
many	TRBV7-9	TRBJ1-1	ASSLDLGAVNTEAF
NA	TRBV29-1	TRBJ2-3	SVSPNTLNTDTQY
many	TRBV7-8	TRBJ1-1	ASIQINTEAF
many	TRBV7-3	TRBJ2-1	ASSENVGGEQF
many	TRBV7-8	TRBJ2-1	ASSLNPPYNEQF
NA	TRBV20-1	TRBJ1-3	SALRESGNTIY
NA	TRBV2	TRBJ1-1	ASSESGNPTAF
few	TRBV6-2/TRBV6-3	TRBJ1-1	ASSYSIGRRENTEAF
few	TRBV20-1	TRBJ2-5	SARDASQETQY